The present entry profiles one TCR beta chain with its context. Its antigen is still unknown. The input lacks base qualities; no much larger clone sits a single base away. The immunoSEQ Assay, a bias-controlled multiplex PCR, was used to amplify TCRbeta CDR3 regions from genomic DNA. Regarding the original processing steps: The number of nucleated cells in each sample was estimated from the amplification of reference gene primers within the assay. To quantify the absolute abundance of each unique TCRbeta CDR3 rearrangement, sequence reads were collapsed and filtered. For each sample, productive Simpson clonality was calculated as the square root of Simpson's diversity index across productive rearrangements. In its TCRdb copy, this immuneACCESS table keeps in-frame sequences only and misses some clones. Where compared with another copy, unresolved V genes explain less than half of these, and the others have no known cause. V and J calls and clone size follow that table, whereas D and trimming were derived from the DNA. This sample holds about 160,000 clones; about four fifths were observed only once. About 11% of the sample comes from the top ten.

The data stem from a study of blood T cell repertoires in COVID-19 (TCRdb year 2020). About the investigation overall: Samples covering the acute and convalescent phases of COVID-19 were provided by collaborators in the United States, Italy and Spain. The material from the prospective study consisted of cDNA or gDNA derived from T cells, B-cell-depleted T cells, or PBMCs. Subjects who had been exposed to COVID-19, were actively infected with it, or had recovered from it provided the deeply sampled blood TCRbeta repertoires that made up the dataset. A freely available public database, intended as a resource for researchers studying the immune response to SARS-CoV-2, is where the repertoires were released. Samples were obtained from the ongoing ImmuneRACE study (first 160 participants) and from over a thousand subjects provided by 6 global collaborators. Nearly every sample came with metadata listing a de-identified subject ID, COVID-19 status, age in years and sex. HLA class I and class II types, where available, came from metadata supplied by the sample provider rather than from assay-based typing.

Collaborating institutions collected whole blood in K2EDTA tubes following their own protocols. For TCRbeta analysis, collaborator samples were shipped as frozen whole blood, as isolated PBMCs, or as DNA extracted from either sample type. Based on the germline V gene (reference sequence), the CDR1 and CDR2 sequences are LNHDA and SQIVND. The CDR3 holds 15 amino acids from the cysteine to the phenylalanine. Left in the record is the CDR3 DNA by itself, 45 bases read in frame from the first base. Trimming takes 9 bases from V and 2 bases from J, and the germline ends sit 17 bases apart. General findings and caveats noted by the study authors: The quantity of clinical and demographic metadata differed by source and by participant and was supplied without curation.

The chain is assembled from TRBV19 and TRBJ1-5; TRBD1 is possibly the D segment (6 matching bases). The receptor was isolated from a man in his sixties with active or convalescent COVID-19. Sequenced sample: peripheral blood. The bases read TGTGCCAGCCGGGACACGACTGGTGGCAATCAGCCCCAGCATTTT. It codes for CASRDTTGGNQPQHF. Joined to the reference TRBV19 and TRBJ1-5 proteins, this CDR3 gives the full variable domain: DGGITQSPKYLFRKEGQNVTLSCEQNLNHDAMYWYRQDPGQGLRLIYYSQIVNDFQKGDIAEGYSVSREKKESFPLTVTSAQKNPTAFYLCASRDTTGGNQPQHFGDGTRLSIL.